This TCR beta chain was profiled in a study of blood T cell repertoires in COVID-19. The ends lost 5 bases at V and 6 bases at J; junction bases unmatched: 6. The V gene's germline CDR1 is SGHNT and CDR2 YENEEA. The CDR3 length is 13 residues. Profiling relied on immunoSEQ multiplex PCR, and the TCRdb table lists in-frame clones only, not all of them. The table shows some 200,000 clones, with roughly 79% occurring only once. Specimen: peripheral blood. V is TRBV11-3 and J is TRBJ2-7; TRBD1 agrees at 8 bases. The clonotype comes from a human donor with acute or convalescent COVID-19. The donor label of this sample is uncertain. The CDR3 nucleotides are TGTGCCAGCAGCCGCGGACAGGGCTTCGAGCAGTACTTC. Protein product: CASSRGQGFEQYF. The full variable domain, its missing parts supplied by reference TRBV11-3 and TRBJ2-7, is EAGVVQSPRYKIIEKKQPVAFWCNPISGHNTLYWYLQNLGQGPELLIRYENEEAVDDSQLPKDRFSAERLKGVDSTLKIQPAELGDSAVYLCASSRGQGFEQYFGPGTRLTVT.